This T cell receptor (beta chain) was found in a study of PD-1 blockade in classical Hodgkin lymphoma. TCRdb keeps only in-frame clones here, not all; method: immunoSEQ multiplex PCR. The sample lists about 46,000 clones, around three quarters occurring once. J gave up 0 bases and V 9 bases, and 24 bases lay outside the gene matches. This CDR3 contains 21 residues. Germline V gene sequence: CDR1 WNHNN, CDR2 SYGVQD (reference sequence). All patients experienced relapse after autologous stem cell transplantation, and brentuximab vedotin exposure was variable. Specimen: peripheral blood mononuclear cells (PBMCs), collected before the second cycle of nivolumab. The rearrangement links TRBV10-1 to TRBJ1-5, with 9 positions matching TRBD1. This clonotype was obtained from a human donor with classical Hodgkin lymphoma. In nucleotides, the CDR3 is TGCGCCAGGTGGGTAAGTATCCTGGAGCGGGACAGGGAATCTAGCAATCAGCCCCAGCATTTT. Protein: CARWVSILERDRESSNQPQHF.